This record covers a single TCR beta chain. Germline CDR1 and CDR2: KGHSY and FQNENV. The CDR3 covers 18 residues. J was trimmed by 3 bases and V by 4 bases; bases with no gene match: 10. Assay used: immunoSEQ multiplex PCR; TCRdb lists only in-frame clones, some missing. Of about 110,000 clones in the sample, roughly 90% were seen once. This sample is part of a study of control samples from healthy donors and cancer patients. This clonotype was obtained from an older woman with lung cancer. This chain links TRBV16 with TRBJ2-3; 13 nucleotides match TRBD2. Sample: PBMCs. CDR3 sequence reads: CASSPKFPGLAGTDTQYF. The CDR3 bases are TGTGCCAGCAGCCCGAAATTCCCGGGACTAGCGGGAACAGATACGCAGTATTTT.